These 21 T cell receptor beta chains were sequenced from one sample in a study of blood T cell repertoires in COVID-19. Profiling relied on immunoSEQ multiplex PCR, and the TCRdb table lists in-frame clones only, not all of them. Here the sample spans some 670,000 clones, 80% to 90% being singletons. The sample comprised peripheral blood. All receptors come from a woman younger than 30 with acute or convalescent COVID-19.

The chain couples TRBV6-2 or TRBV6-3 to TRBJ2-7; D might be TRBD1 (5 bases). The V gene's germline CDR1 is MNHEY and CDR2 SVGEGT. Deletions cut 1 base from V and 1 base from J, with 11 bases between. The CDR3 sequence is 15 residues long. Here the CDR3 DNA reads TGTGCCAGCAGTTACTGGAGCGACAGTTCCTACGAGCAGTACTTC. The encoded protein is CASSYWSDSSYEQYF.

This chain's CDR3 is CASSEWKALLYGYTF. CDR3 DNA sequence: TGTGCCAGCAGTGAATGGAAGGCACTACTTTATGGCTACACCTTC. The J gene is TRBJ1-2, the V gene TRBV6-1; D unresolved. V was cut by 2 bases and J by 5 bases, with 15 bases left in between. The CDR3 has 15 amino acids. The germline V gene has CDR1 MNHNS and CDR2 SASEGT.

V gene TRBV14 combines with J gene TRBJ2-5, with 8 bases fitting TRBD1. CDR3 length equals 16 residues. V gave up 5 bases and J gave up 5 bases; unmatched junction bases: 13. Germline V CDR1 and CDR2: SGHDN, FVKESK. CDR3 protein: CASSLLRDRTTETQYF. In DNA, the CDR3 is TGTGCCAGCAGCTTACTTCGGGACAGGACCACCGAGACCCAGTACTTC.

The CDR3 nucleotides read TGTGCCACCAACACGACGGGGAACACTGAAGCTTTCTTT. Its protein is CATNTTGNTEAFF. The rearrangement uses TRBV15 and TRBJ1-1; D is unclear. Germline V CDR1 and CDR2: LNHNV, YYDKDF (reference sequence). The ends were cut back, 7 bases at V and 1 base at J, with 10 bases in the middle. CDR3 size: 13 residues.

The V and J genes are TRBV4-1 and TRBJ1-5, with D perhaps TRBD1 (5 bases). Trimming removed 7 bases at V and 1 base at J, with 11 bases between. The germline CDR1 and CDR2 sequences are MGHRA and YSYEKL. CDR3 length: 14 residues. The CDR3 region has the DNA TGCGCCAGCACCAAGGGGTTGAGCAATCAGCCCCAGCATTTT. Translated, it gives CASTKGLSNQPQHF.

V gene TRBV19 combines with J gene TRBJ2-3, with D possibly TRBD2 on 7 matching bases. Germline assignment: CDR1 LNHDA and CDR2 SQIVND (reference sequence). Trimming removed 6 bases from V and 2 bases from J, with 12 bases in between. The CDR3 runs 14 residues. The CDR3 DNA sequence: TGTGCCAGTAGGAGGGGGGGATACACAGATACGCAGTATTTT. It yields the protein CASRRGGYTDTQYF.

In this sample, this clone turned up a few times. The chain uses TRBV30 and TRBJ2-7; TRBD2 aligns across 7 bases. Looked up from germline, CDR1 is GTSNPN and CDR2 is SVGIG (reference sequence). The CDR3 is made up of 14 amino acids. With 7 bases clipped from V and 9 bases from J, the junction kept 18 bases outside the gene matches. Written as DNA, the CDR3 is TGTGCCTTCACGGGGACTAACATCATTTCTGTGCAGTACTTC. Its protein is CAFTGTNIISVQYF.

This clone has a single count. The chain links TRBV11-3 to TRBJ2-3, with D maybe TRBD2 (6 bases). Germline CDR1 reads SGHNT; CDR2 reads YENEEA. Trimming cost V 1 base and J 9 bases, with 8 bases left between them. CDR3 length equals 12 residues. The DNA for the CDR3 is TGTGCCAGCAGCTTAGTTGGGGGGACGCAGTATTTT. Protein: CASSLVGGTQYF.

This chain links TRBV27 with TRBJ1-5; D ambiguous. The CDR3 contains 16 residues. Germline V gene lookup returns CDR1 MNHEY and CDR2 SMNVEV (reference sequence). The V end was cut by 3 bases, the J end by 2 bases, with 14 bases between. CDR3 DNA: TGTGCCAGCAGTTTTTATCCGGCGCGGGGCAATCAGCCCCAGCATTTT. Encoded protein: CASSFYPARGNQPQHF.

This sequence joins TRBV7-6 and TRBJ1-3; 8 bases match TRBD1. The junction had 13 bases not matched to a gene; V was cut back by 5 bases and J by 4 bases. Germline CDR1 is SGHVS and CDR2 is FNYEAQ. The length of the CDR3 is 17 residues. The CDR3: CASSPRTGRVAGNTIYF. The CDR3 coding sequence is TGTGCCAGCAGCCCCCGGACAGGGAGGGTAGCGGGAAACACCATATATTTT.

This sequence joins TRBV4-3 and TRBJ1-3; no clear D gene. Germline V lookup: CDR1 LGHNA, CDR2 YSLEER. Trimming took 4 bases from V and 0 from J, leaving 10 bases between them. The CDR3 is 15 amino acids. The CDR3 coding sequence is TGCGCCAGCAGCCCCACCCTGGCCTCTGGAAACACCATATATTTT. This encodes CASSPTLASGNTIYF.

Notes on this clone: The sample has other DNA sequences that encode this CDR3 too. CDR3 sequence (DNA): TGCGCCAGCAGCTTTGGCGGGAGCACAGATACGCAGTATTTT. It is translated as CASSFGGSTDTQYF. The chain has TRBV5-1 and TRBJ2-3; D may be TRBD2 (5 bases). This CDR3 comprises 14 residues. CDR1 and CDR2 from the germline V gene are SGHRS and YFSETQ. V lost 2 bases, J lost 0 bases, and 7 bases lay in between.

CDR3 protein: CASSLRSPTYEQYF. CDR3 in DNA: TGTGCCAGCAGCCTGAGGAGTCCAACCTACGAGCAGTACTTC. This chain uses TRBV28 with TRBJ2-7; D is undetermined. Germline CDR1 is MDHEN and CDR2 is SYDVKM. The V and J ends lost 6 bases and 2 bases respectively, with 14 bases between them. The CDR3 spans 14 residues. The full variable domain, with the rest looked up from reference TRBV28 and TRBJ2-7, is DVKVTQSSRYLVKRTGEKVFLECVQDMDHENMFWYRQDPGLGLRLIYFSYDVKMKEKGDIPEGYSVSREKKERFSLILESASTNQTSMYLCASSLRSPTYEQYFGPGTRLTVT.

This chain joins TRBV9 and TRBJ1-2, with D perhaps TRBD1 (6 bases). The CDR3 is 13 amino acids. With 2 bases removed from V and 8 bases from J, the gap between germline ends came to 13 bases. CDR1 is SGDLS and CDR2 is YYNGEE in the germline V gene. The CDR3 DNA sequence: TGTGCCAGCAGCGTCGGGACACCCTGGGGCTACACCTTC. It specifies CASSVGTPWGYTF. Full variable domain (missing parts from reference TRBV9 and TRBJ1-2): DSGVTQTPKHLITATGQRVTLRCSPRSGDLSVYWYQQSLDQGLQFLIQYYNGEERAKGNILERFSAQQFPDLHSELNLSSLELGDSALYFCASSVGTPWGYTFGSGTRLTVV.

The chain employs TRBV6-5 and TRBJ2-7, with D possibly matching TRBD1 (5 bases). Trimming cost V 0 bases and J 6 bases, with 12 bases left between them. The CDR3 has 14 amino acids. Looked up from germline, CDR1 is MNHEY and CDR2 is SVGAGI. Written as DNA, the CDR3 is TGTGCCAGCAGTTACTCGATCTTCAGGGTCGAGCAGTACTTC. Translation gives CASSYSIFRVEQYF.

The chain uses TRBV28 and TRBJ2-7; tentatively, D is TRBD2 (6 bases). CDR3 length: 16 residues. Trimming pared 6 bases from V and 2 bases from J, leaving 20 bases between. Germline V gene lookup returns CDR1 MDHEN and CDR2 SYDVKM. The CDR3 DNA reads TGTGCCAGCAGCACCCCCGGCTCGGGGGTTCCCTACGAGCAGTACTTC. Amino acid sequence: CASSTPGSGVPYEQYF.

The chain is built from TRBV27 and TRBJ1-5, with 7 bases that match TRBD1. This CDR3 region has 14 residues. V lost 6 bases and J lost 3; bases outside the gene matches: 5. Germline V CDR1 and CDR2: MNHEY, SMNVEV (reference sequence). The chain's CDR3 is CASRSGGSNQPQHF. The CDR3 DNA is TGTGCCAGCAGGTCAGGGGGATCCAATCAGCCCCAGCATTTT.

This chain's CDR3 is CASREATGATGELFF. As DNA, the CDR3 is TGTGCCAGCCGCGAAGCGACAGGGGCGACCGGGGAGCTGTTTTTT. The chain links TRBV6-4 to TRBJ2-2; 8 bases map to TRBD1. With 8 bases clipped from V and 5 bases from J, the junction kept 10 bases outside the gene matches. Per the germline V gene, CDR1 is MRHNA and CDR2 is SNTAGT. The CDR3 extends over 15 amino acids.

The rearrangement joins TRBV18 to TRBJ2-1; D perhaps matches TRBD2 (6 bases). CDR1 and CDR2 (germline): KGHSH, LQKENI. This CDR3 is 14 amino acids long. With 5 bases removed from V and 0 bases from J, the gap between germline ends came to 8 bases. Here the CDR3 reads CASSGGNSYNEQFF. The CDR3 DNA sequence: TGTGCCAGCTCAGGGGGGAACTCCTACAATGAGCAGTTCTTC.

J is TRBJ2-3 and V is TRBV3-1 (or the pseudogene TRBV3-2); D not certain. Germline V gene lookup returns CDR1 LGHDT and CDR2 YNNKEL (reference sequence). Trimming pared 0 bases from V and 2 bases from J, leaving 12 bases between. CDR3 length equals 16 residues. The CDR3 loop reads CASSQDSTVITDTQYF. In DNA form, the CDR3 reads TGTGCCAGCAGCCAAGATTCTACGGTTATCACAGATACGCAGTATTTT.

This rearrangement joins TRBV29-1 to TRBJ1-2; no reliable D call. The ends were cut back, 6 bases at V and 1 base at J, with 9 bases in the middle. CDR3 length equals 12 residues. Germline loops: CDR1 SQVTM, CDR2 ANQGSEA. DNA of the CDR3: TGCAGCGTCGAGAAGATTAACTATGGCTACACCTTC. Translated, it gives CSVEKINYGYTF.